Shown below are 5 T cell receptor beta chains from a single sample sequenced in a study of response to subunit inactivated influenza vaccine. TCRdb re-analysed the RT-PCR reads in MiXCR, keeping a single row per CDR3 protein. The sample has a few hundred thousand distinct CDR3 sequences, over 9% seen once. These data were also filed under a second study, of T cells expressing NK-cell markers. Per that study: cDNA encoding TCR beta was synthesized via 5'RACE template switching incorporating UMIs.

The source material was PBMCs from blood, sampled on the day of vaccination. The origin of the receptors is a middle-aged man who received an inactivated influenza vaccine.

Ten or more counts support this clonotype. The CDR3 is CASSLVSGGGSYEQYF. The DNA for the CDR3 is TGTGCCAGCAGCTTAGTTTCCGGTGGGGGCTCCTACGAGCAGTACTTC. This sequence joins TRBV7-2 and TRBJ2-7; D might be TRBD1 or TRBD2, each matching 5 bases. Germline V lookup: CDR1 SGHTA, CDR2 FQGNSA. Trimming took off 1 base at V and 0 bases at J, with 13 bases between the two ends. The CDR3 extends over 16 amino acids.

CDR3 amino acids: CASSDPNYNEQFF. For the CDR3, the DNA is TGTGCCAGCAGTGATCCGAACTACAATGAGCAGTTCTTC. The chain combines TRBV25-1 with TRBJ2-1; D remains unclear. V lost 3 bases, J lost 3 bases, and 6 bases lay in between. The CDR3 has 13 amino acids. Germline V gene lookup returns CDR1 MGHDK and CDR2 SYGVNS. Filled out from reference TRBV25-1 and TRBJ2-1, the complete variable domain reads EADIYQTPRYLVIGTGKKITLECSQTMGHDKMYWYQQDPGMELHLIHYSYGVNSTEKGDLSSESTVSRIRTEHFPLTLESARPSHTSQYLCASSDPNYNEQFFGPGTRLTVL.

The count of this clonotype is one. The J gene is TRBJ2-5, the V gene TRBV20-1, with D perhaps TRBD2 (5 bases). The V gene lost 0 bases and the J gene lost 9 bases, with 8 bases spanning the gap. CDR3 size: 11 residues. Germline V gene lookup returns CDR1 DFQATT and CDR2 SNEGSKA (reference sequence). CDR3: CSARDSGAQYF. CDR3 bases: TGCAGTGCTAGAGATTCCGGGGCCCAGTACTTC.

This chain links TRBV24-1 with TRBJ2-7, with 7 bases aligning to TRBD1. V shed 4 bases, J shed 5 bases, and the junction held 4 bases outside the gene matches. Germline values: CDR1 KGHDR, CDR2 SFDVKD. The CDR3 sequence is 13 residues long. The CDR3 coding sequence is TGTGCCACCAGTGAGCCCGACAGGGACGAGCAGTACTTC. This gives the protein CATSEPDRDEQYF.

The rearrangement uses TRBV5-1 and TRBJ2-3, with 13 bases fitting TRBD2. Germline V gene sequence: CDR1 SGHRS, CDR2 YFSETQ. The CDR3 loop spans 17 amino acids. Unmatched junction bases numbered 3, after V lost 0 bases and J lost 2 bases. CDR3 coding DNA: TGCGCCAGCAGCTTGGGACTAGCGGGAGGAAACACAGATACGCAGTATTTT. It is translated as CASSLGLAGGNTDTQYF.